The 12 T cell receptor beta chains presented below share a single source sample, sequenced in a study of beta chain features in type 1 diabetes. The entirety of the isolated RNA underwent reverse transcription, so expressed TCRB transcripts were sequenced. Produced via immunoSEQ multiplex PCR; TCRdb's table is partial and in-frame only. The sample has about 700,000 clones; roughly 13% are singletons. No cognate antigen is known for these TCRs. Study outcomes and limitations: Type 1 diabetes patients had TCRB CDR3s that were shorter (moderately but significantly so) in all four CD4+ subsets.

Sequenced material: naive CD4+ T cells from blood. These receptor sequences come from a man aged 18 to 30 with type 1 diabetes.

As DNA, the CDR3 is TGTGCCAGCAGTTTGTGGGTACCAACCGGGGAGCTGTTTTTT. Its translation: CASSLWVPTGELFF. The gene calls are TRBV28 and TRBJ2-2; D gene unclear. CDR1 and CDR2 (germline): MDHEN, SYDVKM. V lost 3 bases and J lost 5, with 10 bases in between. The CDR3 has 14 residues.

A word on this clone: Other DNA sequences of this sample code for an identical CDR3. The V gene is TRBV6-5, the J gene TRBJ2-3, with D possibly TRBD2 on 5 matching bases. The V and J ends lost 7 bases and 3 bases respectively, with 11 bases between them. The CDR3 runs 13 residues. The germline V gene encodes CDR1 MNHEY and CDR2 SVGAGI. The CDR3 DNA is TGTGCCAGCATCCCAGGAGGAACAGATACGCAGTATTTT. Translating gives CASIPGGTDTQYF.

This chain connects TRBV6-1 to TRBJ1-6; the D is unclear. Germline values: CDR1 MNHNS, CDR2 SASEGT. V lost 9 bases and J lost 7, with 13 bases in between. This CDR3 region has 13 residues. The CDR3 DNA follows: TGTGCCAGTTTCCGGGCCGAGAATTCACCCCTCCACTTT. Its protein product is CASFRAENSPLHF.

The chain couples TRBV6-5 to TRBJ2-1; 9 bases line up with TRBD2. CDR1 and CDR2 (germline): MNHEY, SVGAGI. J lost 4 bases, V lost 3 bases, and 7 bases had no gene match. The CDR3 runs 16 residues. Here the CDR3 DNA reads TGTGCCAGCAGTTATCTTAGCGGGGGCCCATACAATGAGCAGTTCTTC. This gives the protein CASSYLSGGPYNEQFF.

This rearrangement joins TRBV7-2 to TRBJ2-7; D unclear. Looked up from germline, CDR1 is SGHTA and CDR2 is FQGNSA. V lost 3 bases, J lost 6 bases, and 15 bases lay in between. CDR3 length: 14 residues. In nucleotides, the CDR3 is TGTGCCAGCAGCTTTGCTCGAGGAGAAGGCGAGCAGTACTTC. It is translated as CASSFARGEGEQYF.

This clone was detected a few times. The chain has TRBV7-9 and TRBJ2-7, with unresolved D. V was shortened by 5 bases and J by 3 bases, with 2 bases between the two germline ends. The germline gives CDR1 SEHNR, CDR2 FQNEAQ (reference sequence). The length of the CDR3 is 10 residues. The CDR3 spells CASSNYEQYF. The CDR3 DNA reads TGTGCCAGCAGCAACTACGAGCAGTACTTC.

Note on this clone: Different DNA sequences within this sample yield the same CDR3. The chain employs TRBV5-1 and TRBJ2-5, with D perhaps TRBD1 (6 bases). The V and J ends lost 0 bases and 3 bases respectively, with 9 bases between them. CDR1 is SGHRS and CDR2 is YFSETQ in the germline V gene. The CDR3 loop spans 14 amino acids. The CDR3 bases are TGCGCCAGCAGCTTGGTAGCAGGGGAAGAGACCCAGTACTTC. Protein product: CASSLVAGEETQYF.

The chain is built from TRBV28 and TRBJ2-3, with 7 bases identical to TRBD1. Trimming at V came to 7 bases and at J to 1 base, leaving 8 bases not matched to a gene. The V gene's germline CDR1 is MDHEN and CDR2 SYDVKM. The CDR3 covers 15 residues. CDR3 coding DNA: TGTGCCAGCATACAGTTAGGGGGCGGCACAGATACGCAGTATTTT. This sequence encodes CASIQLGGGTDTQYF.

This clone was detected a few times. The chain is built from TRBV6-5 and TRBJ1-1; TRBD1 aligns across 8 bases. The V segment lost 5 bases and the J segment 5 bases; nucleotides outside the gene matches: 4. In germline, CDR1 is MNHEY, CDR2 SVGAGI. The length of the CDR3 is 13 residues. CDR3 in amino acids: CASSAQGGTEAFF. The DNA of the CDR3 is TGTGCCAGCAGTGCACAGGGGGGGACTGAAGCTTTCTTT.

V usage is TRBV14 and J usage is TRBJ1-2, with D unclear. Trimming shortened V by 4 bases and J by 4 bases, and 10 bases separated the two germline ends. The CDR3 has 13 amino acids. Germline lookup yields CDR1 SGHDN and CDR2 FVKESK. The CDR3 reads CASSPTKAYGYTF. CDR3 bases: TGTGCCAGCAGCCCGACGAAAGCCTATGGCTACACCTTC. The whole variable domain, remainder taken from reference TRBV14 and TRBJ1-2, is EAGVTQFPSHSVIEKGQTVTLRCDPISGHDNLYWYRRVMGKEIKFLLHFVKESKQDESGMPNNRFLAERTGGTYSTLKVQPAELEDSGVYFCASSPTKAYGYTFGSGTRLTVV.

In this sample, this clone turned up a few times. The chain employs TRBV27 and TRBJ1-5; no definite D call. Germline loops: CDR1 MNHEY, CDR2 SMNVEV (reference sequence). This CDR3 has 14 amino acids. V gave up 4 bases and J gave up 5 bases, with 12 bases separating them. In DNA, the CDR3 is TGTGCCAGCAGTTCTTCCACCGAGGATCAGCCCCAGCATTTT. Its protein product is CASSSSTEDQPQHF.

J is TRBJ2-1 and V is TRBV14, with D unresolved. V was clipped by 0 bases and J by 0 bases, with 6 bases between them. CDR3 size: 15 residues. The germline V gene encodes CDR1 SGHDN and CDR2 FVKESK. CDR3 in DNA: TGTGCCAGCAGCCAAGAACTAAGCTCCTACAATGAGCAGTTCTTC. Translated: CASSQELSSYNEQFF.